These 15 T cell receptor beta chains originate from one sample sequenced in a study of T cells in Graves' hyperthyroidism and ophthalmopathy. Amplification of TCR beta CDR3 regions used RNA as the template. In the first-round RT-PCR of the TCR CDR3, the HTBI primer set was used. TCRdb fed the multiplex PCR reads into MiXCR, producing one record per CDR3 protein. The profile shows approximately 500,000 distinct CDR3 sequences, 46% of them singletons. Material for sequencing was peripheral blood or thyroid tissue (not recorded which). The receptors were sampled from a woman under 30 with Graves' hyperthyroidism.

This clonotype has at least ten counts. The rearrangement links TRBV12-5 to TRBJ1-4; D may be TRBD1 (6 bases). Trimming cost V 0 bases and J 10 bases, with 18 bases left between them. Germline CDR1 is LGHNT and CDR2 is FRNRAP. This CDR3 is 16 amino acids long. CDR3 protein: CASGLVRGQVTGKLFF. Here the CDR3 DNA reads TGTGCTAGTGGTTTGGTACGGGGACAAGTGACCGGAAAACTGTTTTTT. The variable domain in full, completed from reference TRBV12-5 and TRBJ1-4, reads DARVTQTPRHKVTEMGQEVTMRCQPILGHNTVFWYRQTMMQGLELLAYFRNRAPLDDSGMPKDRFSAEMPDATLATLKIQPSEPRDSAVYFCASGLVRGQVTGKLFFGSGTQLSVL.

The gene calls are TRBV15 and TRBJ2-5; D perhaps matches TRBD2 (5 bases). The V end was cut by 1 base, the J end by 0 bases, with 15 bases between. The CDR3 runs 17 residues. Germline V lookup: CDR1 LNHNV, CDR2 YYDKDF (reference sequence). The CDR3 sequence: CATSRGITGTYQETQYF. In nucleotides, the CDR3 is TGTGCCACCAGCAGAGGAATAACGGGAACGTACCAAGAGACCCAGTACTTC.

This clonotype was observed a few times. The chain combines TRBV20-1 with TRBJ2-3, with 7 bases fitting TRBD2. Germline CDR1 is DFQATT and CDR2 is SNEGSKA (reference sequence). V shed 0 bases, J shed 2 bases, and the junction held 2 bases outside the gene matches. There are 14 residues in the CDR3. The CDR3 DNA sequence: TGCAGTGCTAGAGACGGGAGGTTCACAGATACGCAGTATTTT. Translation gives CSARDGRFTDTQYF.

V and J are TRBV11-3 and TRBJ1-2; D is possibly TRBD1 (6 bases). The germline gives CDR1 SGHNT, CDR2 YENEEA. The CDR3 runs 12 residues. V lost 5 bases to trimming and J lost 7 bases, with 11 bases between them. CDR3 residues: CASSLYRVGYTF. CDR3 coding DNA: TGTGCCAGCAGCCTCTACAGGGTTGGCTACACCTTC.

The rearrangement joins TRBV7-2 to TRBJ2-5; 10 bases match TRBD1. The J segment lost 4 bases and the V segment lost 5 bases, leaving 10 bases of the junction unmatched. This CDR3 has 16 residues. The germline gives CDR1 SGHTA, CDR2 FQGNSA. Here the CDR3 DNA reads TGTGCCAGCAGCATGACAGGGGGCGCAGGTTCAGAGACCCAGTACTTC. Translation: CASSMTGGAGSETQYF. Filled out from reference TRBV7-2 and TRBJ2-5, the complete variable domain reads GAGVSQSPSNKVTEKGKDVELRCDPISGHTALYWYRQSLGQGLEFLIYFQGNSAPDKSGLPSDRFSAERTGGSVSTLTIQRTQQEDSAVYLCASSMTGGAGSETQYFGPGTRLLVL.

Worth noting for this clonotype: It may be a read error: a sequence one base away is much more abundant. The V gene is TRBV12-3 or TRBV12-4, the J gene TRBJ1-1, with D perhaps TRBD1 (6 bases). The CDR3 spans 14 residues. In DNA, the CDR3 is TGTGCCAGCAGTTTCGCGGCGGGGGACACTGTAGCTTTCTTT. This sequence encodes CASSFAAGDTVAFF.

The CDR3 nucleotides are TGTGCCAGCAGTTCCGCAGGGGGGAGGGAAGCTTTCTTT. Encoded protein: CASSSAGGREAFF. This chain connects TRBV12-3 or TRBV12-4 to TRBJ1-1; 7 bases are shared with TRBD1. The CDR3 totals 13 residues. The V and J ends lost 4 bases and 8 bases, in that order; junction bases with no gene match: 7.

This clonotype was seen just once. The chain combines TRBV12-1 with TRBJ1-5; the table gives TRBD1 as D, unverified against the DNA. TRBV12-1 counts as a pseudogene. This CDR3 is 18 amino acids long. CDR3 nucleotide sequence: TGTGCCAGCAGGCCCCGGTACCGGGGGCCACTAAGTAATCAGCCCCAGCATTTT. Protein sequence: CASRPRYRGPLSNQPQHF.

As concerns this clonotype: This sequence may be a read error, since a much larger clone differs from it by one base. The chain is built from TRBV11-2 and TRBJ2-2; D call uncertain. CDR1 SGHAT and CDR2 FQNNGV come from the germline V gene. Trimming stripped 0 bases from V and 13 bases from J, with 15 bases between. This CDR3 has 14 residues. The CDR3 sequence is CASSLEPTLGVLFF. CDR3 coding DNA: TGTGCCAGCAGCTTAGAACCGACGTTAGGAGTGCTGTTTTTT.

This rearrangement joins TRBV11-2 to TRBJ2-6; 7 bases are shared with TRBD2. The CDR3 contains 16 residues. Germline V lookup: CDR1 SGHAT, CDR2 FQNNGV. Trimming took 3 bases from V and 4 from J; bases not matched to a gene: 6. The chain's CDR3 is CASSLGREGGANVLTF. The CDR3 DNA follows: TGTGCCAGCAGCTTGGGCAGGGAGGGCGGGGCCAACGTCCTGACTTTC.

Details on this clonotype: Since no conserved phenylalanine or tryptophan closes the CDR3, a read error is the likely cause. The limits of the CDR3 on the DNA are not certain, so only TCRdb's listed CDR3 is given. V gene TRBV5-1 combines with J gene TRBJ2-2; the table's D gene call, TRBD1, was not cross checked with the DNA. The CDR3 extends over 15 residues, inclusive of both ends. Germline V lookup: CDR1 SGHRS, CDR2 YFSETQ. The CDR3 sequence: CASSLEGHNTGELVL.

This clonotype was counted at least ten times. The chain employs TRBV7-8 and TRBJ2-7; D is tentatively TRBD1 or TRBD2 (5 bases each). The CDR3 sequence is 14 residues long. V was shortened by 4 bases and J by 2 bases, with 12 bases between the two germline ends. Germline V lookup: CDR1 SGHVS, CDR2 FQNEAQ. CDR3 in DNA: TGTGCCAGCAGCTCCCGGGACCGAGCCTACGAGCAGTACTTC. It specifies CASSSRDRAYEQYF.

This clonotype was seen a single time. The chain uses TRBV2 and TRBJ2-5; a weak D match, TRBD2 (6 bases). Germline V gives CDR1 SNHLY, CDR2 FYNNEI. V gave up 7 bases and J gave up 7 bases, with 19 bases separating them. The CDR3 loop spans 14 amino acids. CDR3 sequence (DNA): TGTGCCAGCAAGCTAGCGAGGGGTCGGGGGACCCAGTACTTC. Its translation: CASKLARGRGTQYF.

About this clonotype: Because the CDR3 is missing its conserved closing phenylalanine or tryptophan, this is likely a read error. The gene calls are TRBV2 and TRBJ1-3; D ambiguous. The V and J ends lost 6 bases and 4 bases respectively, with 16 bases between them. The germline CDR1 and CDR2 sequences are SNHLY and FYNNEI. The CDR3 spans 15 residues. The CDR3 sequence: CASSLIEALGNTIYS. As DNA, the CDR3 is TGTGCCAGCAGCTTAATTGAAGCTCTGGGAAACACCATATATTCT.

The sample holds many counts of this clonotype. The CDR3 sequence: CASSPVRLAGGGETQYF. The CDR3 nucleotides read TGCGCCAGCAGCCCGGTTCGACTAGCGGGAGGGGGGGAGACCCAGTACTTC. The chain carries TRBV4-1 and TRBJ2-5; 14 positions agree with TRBD2. The CDR3 loop spans 17 amino acids. Germline V CDR1 and CDR2: MGHRA, YSYEKL. The trim removed 4 bases at V and 5 bases at J, leaving 9 bases unmatched.